A single sample gave rise to the 28 T cell receptor beta chains below, sequenced in a study of T cell repertoires in cytomegalovirus infection. Their target antigens are unknown. In TCRdb, the reads were re-called with MiXCR into one record per CDR3 protein. The data show 750,000 to 950,000 distinct CDR3 sequences, about 29% seen once. The input for sequencing was cultured CD8+ T cells from PBMCs, taken from culture after CMV antigen stimulation. These receptors were obtained from a human donor in good health (CMV status not recorded). Some clones in this sample may be carry-over from other donors' samples.

Comments on this clonotype: At one of its ends the junction is not consistent with the germline gene, which may arise from a read error. The J gene is TRBJ1-1, the V gene TRBV12-3 or TRBV12-4; the D is unclear. The CDR3 length is 17 residues. The CDR3 bases are TGTGTCAGCAGTTTATCAAGTGGGAAAAGGGTGAACACTGAAGCTTTCTTT. Translating gives CVSSLSSGKRVNTEAFF.

This clonotype came up many times. This rearrangement joins TRBV7-2 to TRBJ2-5, with 8 bases fitting TRBD1. This CDR3 is 16 amino acids long. The germline gives CDR1 SGHTA, CDR2 FQGNSA. The V segment lost 4 bases and the J segment 3 bases; nucleotides outside the gene matches: 10. This chain's CDR3 is CASSYSLTGAEETQYF. The CDR3 DNA reads TGTGCCAGCAGCTACTCCCTGACAGGGGCGGAAGAGACCCAGTACTTC.

CDR3 loop: CASTGWDRGQETQYF. CDR3 DNA sequence: TGTGCCAGCACGGGCTGGGACAGGGGCCAAGAGACCCAGTACTTC. J is TRBJ2-5 and V is TRBV28; 10 nucleotides align to TRBD1. This CDR3 is built from 15 residues. Trimming took 7 bases from V and 1 from J; bases not matched to a gene: 6. The germline gives CDR1 MDHEN, CDR2 SYDVKM.

The chain uses TRBV27 and TRBJ1-1, with 8 nucleotides matching TRBD1. Trimming cost V 2 bases and J 8 bases; bases outside gene matches: 7. Per the germline V gene, CDR1 is MNHEY and CDR2 is SMNVEV (reference sequence). The CDR3 spans 14 residues. CDR3 protein: CASSLTTGGTEAFF. The CDR3 bases are TGTGCCAGCAGTTTAACAACAGGGGGTACGGAAGCTTTCTTT.

This clonotype was seen more than once but under ten times. The chain links TRBV2 to TRBJ2-5; possibly TRBD2 for D (7 bases). CDR1 is SNHLY and CDR2 is FYNNEI in the germline V gene. This CDR3 is built from 15 residues. Trimming took 3 bases from V and 2 from J, leaving 13 bases between them. CDR3 protein: CASSDLGGGQETQYF. CDR3 DNA: TGTGCCAGCAGTGATTTAGGGGGAGGGCAAGAGACCCAGTACTTC.

The J gene is TRBJ2-1, the V gene TRBV7-3; TRBD2 matches 8 bases. The V gene's germline CDR1 is SGHTA and CDR2 FQGTGA. V dropped 4 bases and J dropped 4; count of bases not matched to a gene: 6. This CDR3 contains 15 residues. The CDR3 bases are TGTGCCAGCAGCTGGCTAGCGGGCGCTTACAATGAGCAGTTCTTC. The encoded protein is CASSWLAGAYNEQFF.

The chain couples TRBV27 to TRBJ1-2; unclear D gene. Germline CDR1 and CDR2: MNHEY and SMNVEV (reference sequence). This CDR3 has 14 amino acids. Trimming cost V 1 base and J 2 bases, with 8 bases left between them. CDR3 sequence: CASSLLGSNYGYTF. DNA of the CDR3: TGTGCCAGCAGTTTATTGGGTTCCAACTATGGCTACACCTTC.

This clonotype has a handful of counts. The chain employs TRBV6-1 and TRBJ1-1; 9 nucleotides line up with TRBD1. CDR1 is MNHNS, CDR2 SASEGT, per germline. The CDR3 sequence is 17 residues long. V shed 10 bases, J shed 0 bases, and the junction held 15 bases outside the gene matches. CDR3 amino acids: CATTLIQGAGMNTEAFF. The CDR3 DNA reads TGTGCCACCACACTAATACAGGGGGCGGGGATGAACACTGAAGCTTTCTTT.

This clonotype was seen just once. The gene calls are TRBV4-3 and TRBJ1-1; no clear D gene. Germline V CDR1 and CDR2: LGHNA, YSLEER. The V end was cut by 1 base, the J end by 5 bases, with 8 bases between. This CDR3 region has 13 residues. The CDR3 is CASSQVEETEAFF. CDR3 DNA: TGCGCCAGCAGCCAAGTAGAGGAAACTGAAGCTTTCTTT.

The rearrangement joins TRBV12-3 or TRBV12-4 to TRBJ1-2; D not resolved. The ends were cut back, 0 bases at V and 8 bases at J, with 10 bases in the middle. CDR3 size: 13 residues. CDR3 bases: TGTGCCAGCAGTTTAGCGCCAAGGCGAGGCTACACCTTC. Translated, it gives CASSLAPRRGYTF.

The genes are TRBV6-5 and TRBJ1-6; 11 bases fit TRBD1. The V gene end was trimmed by 6 bases and the J gene end by 7 bases; junction bases not matched to a gene: 2. The length of the CDR3 is 14 residues. Germline CDR1 and CDR2: MNHEY and SVGAGI. The chain's CDR3 is CASRWTGGNSPLHF. Here the CDR3 DNA reads TGTGCCAGCAGATGGACAGGGGGCAATTCACCCCTCCACTTT.

This clonotype was detected a few times. The rearrangement uses TRBV5-6 and TRBJ1-1, with 7 positions matching TRBD1. Unmatched junction bases numbered 9, after V lost 3 bases and J lost 1 base. Germline-derived CDR1 and CDR2 are SGHDT and YYEEEE. The CDR3 length is 16 residues. The DNA of the CDR3 is TGTGCCAGCAGCTGGGACAGAGAGATTCCGAACACTGAAGCTTTCTTT. It yields the protein CASSWDREIPNTEAFF.

The rearrangement joins TRBV7-6 to TRBJ1-2; no definite D call. Germline CDR1 is SGHVS and CDR2 is FNYEAQ. V was pared by 5 bases and J by 8 bases, with 18 bases between. The CDR3 is made up of 14 amino acids. The CDR3 DNA is TGTGCCAGCAGCCCAACCCACGGGCAGACGGGCTACACCTTC. Residues: CASSPTHGQTGYTF.

The genes are TRBV19 and TRBJ1-1, with unresolved D. The CDR3 totals 15 residues. The germline V gene has CDR1 LNHDA and CDR2 SQIVND (reference sequence). Trimming removed 1 base from V and 0 bases from J, with 9 bases in between. CDR3 sequence (DNA): TGTGCCAGTAGTATAGTAACGGGCATGAACACTGAAGCTTTCTTT. It encodes CASSIVTGMNTEAFF.

The genes are TRBV15 and TRBJ2-5; D perhaps matches TRBD2 (6 bases). The V end lost 3 bases, the J end lost 6 bases, and 17 bases lay between the germline ends. CDR1 is LNHNV, CDR2 YYDKDF, per germline (reference sequence). The CDR3 sequence is 15 residues long. Written as DNA, the CDR3 is TGTGCCACCAGCAGGGCGGGACTGTTAGAGCAGACCCAGTACTTC. This sequence encodes CATSRAGLLEQTQYF.

This clonotype was counted between two and nine times. The CDR3 region has the DNA TGTGCCAGCAGTACTACCGGGACAGTTTGGAACTATGGCTACACCTTC. Translation: CASSTTGTVWNYGYTF. The chain has TRBV2 and TRBJ1-2; 7 bases line up with TRBD1. Germline loops: CDR1 SNHLY, CDR2 FYNNEI. V lost 5 bases to trimming and J lost 2 bases; unmatched junction nucleotides: 11. The CDR3 sequence is 16 residues long.

This clonotype was detected many times. The chain is built from TRBV19 and TRBJ2-6; 8 nucleotides align to TRBD1. The CDR3 has 15 amino acids. The J segment lost 0 bases and the V segment lost 5 bases, leaving 0 bases of the junction unmatched. Germline V gene lookup returns CDR1 LNHDA and CDR2 SQIVND (reference sequence). CDR3 in amino acids: CASSDRGSGANVLTF. The CDR3 region has the DNA TGTGCCAGTAGTGACAGGGGCTCTGGGGCCAACGTCCTGACTTTC.

This clonotype was recorded a few times. The chain recombines TRBV27 with TRBJ2-3; D is undetermined. Trimming took 4 bases from V and 7 from J, leaving 15 bases between them. CDR3 length equals 14 residues. Per the germline V gene, CDR1 is MNHEY and CDR2 is SMNVEV (reference sequence). This CDR3 reads CASSSPRLVNTQYF. DNA for the CDR3: TGTGCCAGCAGTTCACCTCGGCTAGTAAATACGCAGTATTTT.

The DNA for the CDR3 is TGTGCCAGCAGTTTTATAGCAGGTCCCATTTGGGAGACCCAGTACTTC. This sequence encodes CASSFIAGPIWETQYF. The chain recombines TRBV12-3 or TRBV12-4 with TRBJ2-5; D is unclear. This CDR3 contains 16 residues. Trimming removed 3 bases from V and 5 bases from J, with 19 bases in between.

This clonotype has just a few counts. The CDR3 coding sequence is TGTGCCATCAGTGGGTTGGGGGAGTCCTCCTACAATGAGCAGTTCTTC. Translating it yields CAISGLGESSYNEQFF. The chain combines TRBV10-3 with TRBJ2-1; either TRBD1 or TRBD2 may supply D (5 bases each). Trimming took 4 bases from V and 0 from J, leaving 13 bases between them. Germline values: CDR1 ENHRY, CDR2 SYGVKD. This CDR3 spans 16 amino acids.

This clonotype was counted once. The V and J genes are TRBV6-5 and TRBJ2-7; TRBD2 is a possible D gene (5 bases). The ends were cut back, 0 bases at V and 7 bases at J, with 10 bases in the middle. Germline assignment: CDR1 MNHEY and CDR2 SVGAGI. This CDR3 is 13 amino acids long. As DNA, the CDR3 is TGTGCCAGCAGTTACTCAGGGAGAGGGGAGCAGTACGTC. Amino acid sequence: CASSYSGRGEQYV.

The chain uses TRBV6-1 and TRBJ1-1; no definite D call. This CDR3 region has 13 residues. Germline-derived CDR1 and CDR2 are MNHNS and SASEGT. V was cut by 3 bases and J by 0 bases, with 5 bases left in between. The CDR3 region has the DNA TGTGCCAGCAGTGAGTTCTTGAACACTGAAGCTTTCTTT. Protein sequence: CASSEFLNTEAFF.

This clonotype was seen at least ten times. This chain uses TRBV7-8 with TRBJ2-1; tentatively, D is TRBD2 (6 bases). Germline CDR1 reads SGHVS; CDR2 reads FQNEAQ. There are 15 residues in the CDR3. V lost 2 bases and J 3 bases, leaving 11 bases between the germline ends. The CDR3 bases are TGTGCCAGCAGCTTAAGGCGGGACCTCTACAATGAGCAGTTCTTC. Protein: CASSLRRDLYNEQFF.

This clonotype appeared many times. The chain couples TRBV7-6 to TRBJ2-1; TRBD2 is a possible D gene (7 bases). CDR3 size: 17 residues. Germline V lookup: CDR1 SGHVS, CDR2 FNYEAQ. Trimming removed 1 base from V and 0 bases from J, with 13 bases in between. Written as DNA, the CDR3 is TGTGCCAGCAGCTTAGATGGCGGGGGCCTCTCCTACAATGAGCAGTTCTTC. Its translation: CASSLDGGGLSYNEQFF.

This clonotype was seen more than once but under ten times. The chain is built from TRBV11-2 and TRBJ1-4; 7 bases map to TRBD1. Trimming took 5 bases from V and 5 from J; bases not matched to a gene: 8. This CDR3 contains 15 residues. In germline, CDR1 is SGHAT, CDR2 FQNNGV. CDR3 protein: CASSTRTGQNEKLFF. The CDR3 nucleotides are TGTGCCAGCAGCACAAGGACAGGTCAAAATGAAAAACTGTTTTTT.

This clonotype was observed a handful of times. V is TRBV7-8 and J is TRBJ2-7; D may be TRBD2 (5 bases). CDR3 size: 15 residues. V was cut by 8 bases and J by 5 bases, with 22 bases left in between. Germline CDR1 is SGHVS and CDR2 is FQNEAQ. DNA of the CDR3: TGTGCCAGCCTTTTGAGGCCGGGGAGACCGGACGAGCAGTACTTC. Translated: CASLLRPGRPDEQYF.

A few counts support this clonotype. The CDR3 DNA is TGTGCCAGCAGTGACCCCGGGACAGGTCTTCATGGCTACACCTTC. This translates into CASSDPGTGLHGYTF. The V gene is TRBV2, the J gene TRBJ1-2; 8 positions match TRBD1. This CDR3 is 15 amino acids long. In germline, CDR1 is SNHLY, CDR2 FYNNEI. J gave up 6 bases and V 3 bases, and 9 bases lay outside the gene matches. The complete variable domain, with remaining parts taken from reference TRBV2 and TRBJ1-2, reads EPEVTQTPSHQVTQMGQEVILRCVPISNHLYFYWYRQILGQKVEFLVSFYNNEISEKSEIFDDQFSVERPDGSNFTLKIRSTKLEDSAMYFCASSDPGTGLHGYTFGSGTRLTVV.

The chain couples TRBV7-9 to TRBJ2-1; D is possibly TRBD1 (5 bases). The CDR3 has 15 residues. The ends were cut back, 7 bases at V and 6 bases at J, with 19 bases in the middle. Germline V gene data show CDR1 as SEHNR and CDR2 as FQNEAQ (reference sequence). DNA of the CDR3: TGTGCCAGCACCATTACAGGACAAGGTGGCAATGAGCAGTTCTTC. It yields the protein CASTITGQGGNEQFF.